This T cell receptor beta chain was observed in a study of naive and memory T cell subsets. Study results and caveats: Each distinct alpha or beta sequence counts as one clonotype. Possibly reflecting memory cells re-expressing CD45RA, a few larger clonotypes occurred in naive repertoires, especially CD8. Gini index rose across naive, CM, EM and EMRA in CD4 and CD8.

V was shortened by 5 bases and J by 2 bases, with 16 bases between the two germline ends. The CDR3 consists of 15 residues. The germline V gene has CDR1 SGHAT and CDR2 FQNNGV. Both TRBC1 and TRBC2 were covered by a beta constant-region primer of two equimolar oligonucleotides. Nested alpha and beta constant-region primers with the SP2 primer drove four PCR rounds on ligated cDNA. Ligation attached a single-stranded oligonucleotide with a 12-nucleotide UMI and the SP2 primer to the cDNA 3' end. A single record per CDR3 protein comes from TCRdb applying MiXCR to the UMI-ligation and nested PCR reads. The table includes 95,000 to 110,000 distinct CDR3 sequences, roughly 15% detected once. This clonotype was detected only a few times. Its target is not known. From the second PCR step, alpha and beta chains were amplified apart.

This receptor was identified in a human donor in good health. The chain combines TRBV11-2 with TRBJ2-7; D is possibly TRBD1 or TRBD2 (5 bases each). Sequencing input: naive CD8+ T cells from blood. CDR3 residues: CASSPWGSTPYEQYF. CDR3 nucleotides: TGTGCCAGCAGCCCCTGGGGGTCCACTCCCTACGAGCAGTACTTC. Combining the CDR3 with reference TRBV11-2 and TRBJ2-7 gives the whole variable domain EAGVAQSPRYKIIEKRQSVAFWCNPISGHATLYWYQQILGQGPKLLIQFQNNGVVDDSQLPKDRFSAERLKGVDSTLKIQPAKLEDSAVYLCASSPWGSTPYEQYFGPGTRLTVT.